This T cell receptor beta chain came from a study of Ad26.COV2.S vaccination and SARS-CoV-2 variants. At the level of the study: Administration of Ad26.COV2.S was intramuscular, either once or twice 56 days apart.

Data came from immunoSEQ multiplex PCR; TCRdb stores just in-frame clones and leaves some out. The table records some 500,000 clones, roughly nine tenths of them present only once. With 6 bases removed from V and 8 bases from J, the gap between germline ends came to 8 bases. The CDR3 spans 11 residues. Germline V gives CDR1 MDHEN, CDR2 SYDVKM. Treatment indicated: roughly 20 received Ad26.COV2.S at low or high dose, single or two shots; about 5 received placebo; per-sample allocation not given. Sample collection was performed on day 63 after the first vaccine or placebo injection. Donor was an adult aged 18-55 years in Boston.

This rearrangement joins TRBV28 to TRBJ2-1; D gene unclear. This sequence was found in a person between 18 and 65 years old who received the Ad26.COV2.S COVID-19 vaccine or a placebo. Sample: peripheral blood, taken in a trial of Ad26.COV2.S vaccine versus placebo. The CDR3 nucleotides read TGTGCCAGCAGATTTAGGGATGAGCAGTTCTTC. Residues: CASRFRDEQFF.